The clone carrying this TCR beta chain was detected only once. These data belong to a study of blood T cell repertoires in COVID-19. Study information: PBMCs, B-cell-depleted T cells, or T cells provided the cDNA or gDNA that made up the material.

Sequenced by immunoSEQ multiplex PCR; TCRdb stores in-frame clones only, minus some. The repertoire has roughly 50,000 clones, 88% of them found once; the top ten carry under 8%. The length of the CDR3 is 14 residues. J was trimmed by 5 bases and V by 6 bases; bases with no gene match: 3. The germline CDR1 and CDR2 sequences are MNHNY and SVGAGI (reference sequence). The TCR was taken from a man aged 45-65 years with acute or convalescent COVID-19. The specimen sequenced was peripheral blood. This sequence joins TRBV6-6 and TRBJ2-1, with 11 bases aligning to TRBD2. This CDR3 reads CASRELAGDNEQFF. The CDR3, as DNA: TGTGCCAGCAGAGAACTAGCGGGAGACAATGAGCAGTTCTTC.